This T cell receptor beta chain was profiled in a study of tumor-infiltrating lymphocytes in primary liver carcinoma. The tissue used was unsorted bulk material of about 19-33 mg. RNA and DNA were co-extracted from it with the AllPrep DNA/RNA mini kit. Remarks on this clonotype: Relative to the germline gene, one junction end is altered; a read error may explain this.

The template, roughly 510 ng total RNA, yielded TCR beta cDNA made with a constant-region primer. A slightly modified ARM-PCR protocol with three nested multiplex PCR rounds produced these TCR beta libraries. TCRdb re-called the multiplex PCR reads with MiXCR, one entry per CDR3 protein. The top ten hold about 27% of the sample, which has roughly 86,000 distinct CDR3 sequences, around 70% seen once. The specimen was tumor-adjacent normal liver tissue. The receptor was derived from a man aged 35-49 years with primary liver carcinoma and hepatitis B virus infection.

The CDR3 DNA reads as TGTGCCATCAGCGAGGACAGGGGTAAGGACACTGAAACTTTCTTT. Protein product: CAISEDRGKDTETFF. V is TRBV10-3 and J is TRBJ1-1; 9 bases agree with TRBD1. CDR3 length: 15 amino acids. In germline, CDR1 is ENHRY, CDR2 SYGVKD.